Each of the 28 T cell receptor beta chains below was sequenced from the same sample in a study of blood T cell repertoires in COVID-19. The assay was immunoSEQ multiplex PCR, and TCRdb's table has in-frame clones only and misses some. The sample has about 260,000 clones; 88% are singletons. The sequencing sample was made of peripheral blood. The receptors stem from a man between 60 and 75 years old who had recovered from COVID-19.

CDR3: CASSHPGQGLEDTGELFF. CDR3 nucleotide sequence: TGTGCCAGCAGCCATCCGGGACAGGGCTTGGAGGATACCGGGGAGCTGTTTTTT. The chain recombines TRBV4-2 with TRBJ2-2, with 9 nucleotides matching TRBD1. Trimming cost V 3 bases and J 5 bases; bases outside gene matches: 13. Germline CDR1 is LGHNA and CDR2 is YNFKEQ. The length of the CDR3 is 18 residues.

The chain is built from TRBV2 and TRBJ1-1, with D tentatively TRBD1 (6 bases). CDR1 and CDR2 from the germline V gene are SNHLY and FYNNEI. V was clipped by 8 bases and J by 2 bases, with 12 bases between them. The CDR3 consists of 13 residues. DNA of the CDR3: TGTGCCAGCCATATGACAGGTAACACTGAAGCTTTCTTT. It codes for CASHMTGNTEAFF.

The genes are TRBV5-1 and TRBJ2-2; D gene unclear. In germline, CDR1 is SGHRS, CDR2 YFSETQ. Trimming removed 1 base from V and 0 bases from J, with 7 bases in between. The CDR3 loop spans 15 amino acids. The CDR3 is CASSLQRANTGELFF. As DNA, the CDR3 is TGCGCCAGCAGCTTGCAGCGCGCGAACACCGGGGAGCTGTTTTTT.

This clone showed up just once. The CDR3 region is CASSQRITGYGTDTQYF. Written as DNA, the CDR3 is TGTGCCAGCAGCCAAAGGATTACAGGGTACGGGACAGATACGCAGTATTTT. The rearrangement uses TRBV16 and TRBJ2-3; D may be TRBD1 (6 bases). The CDR3 has 17 residues. V was clipped by 2 bases and J by 3 bases, with 18 bases between them. From germline, CDR1 is KGHSY and CDR2 FQNENV.

CDR3 DNA sequence: TGTGCCAGCAGTTACCCGGGCAGGGGGCCCAGACCGGGGGATTCACCCCTCCACTTT. It is translated as CASSYPGRGPRPGDSPLHF. The chain is built from TRBV6-2 or TRBV6-3 and TRBJ1-6, with 8 nucleotides matching TRBD1. The CDR3 has 19 amino acids. The germline CDR1 and CDR2 sequences are MNHEY and SVGEGT. The trim removed 2 bases at V and 8 bases at J, leaving 17 bases unmatched.

The rearrangement uses TRBV12-5 and TRBJ2-3; 7 bases agree with TRBD2. Looked up from germline, CDR1 is LGHNT and CDR2 is FRNRAP. The CDR3 is 17 residues long. V shed 0 bases, J shed 1 base, and the junction held 7 bases outside the gene matches. Here the CDR3 reads CASGLVVGAGGTDTQYF. In DNA form, the CDR3 reads TGTGCTAGTGGTTTGGTGGTAGGGGCGGGGGGCACAGATACGCAGTATTTT. Filled out from reference TRBV12-5 and TRBJ2-3, the complete variable domain reads DARVTQTPRHKVTEMGQEVTMRCQPILGHNTVFWYRQTMMQGLELLAYFRNRAPLDDSGMPKDRFSAEMPDATLATLKIQPSEPRDSAVYFCASGLVVGAGGTDTQYFGPGTRLTVL.

The chain joins TRBV9 to TRBJ2-4; TRBD2 aligns across 8 bases. The germline CDR1 and CDR2 sequences are SGDLS and YYNGEE. V gave up 0 bases and J gave up 7 bases; unmatched junction bases: 6. The CDR3 totals 15 residues. CDR3 coding DNA: TGTGCCAGCAGCGTAGGTTCATCGGGGGGGAACATTCAGTACTTC. Translating gives CASSVGSSGGNIQYF.

The gene calls are TRBV6-5 and TRBJ2-7; 9 bases fit TRBD2. V was clipped by 4 bases and J by 6 bases; unmatched bases: 7. Per germline, CDR1 MNHEY and CDR2 SVGAGI. This CDR3 is 14 amino acids long. The CDR3 DNA reads TGTGCCAGCAGTTCCGGGGTAGCGGGGGTCGAGCAGTACTTC. Translation: CASSSGVAGVEQYF.

V usage is TRBV29-1 and J usage is TRBJ1-1; the match to TRBD1 covers 10 bases. This CDR3 has 16 residues. Germline assignment: CDR1 SQVTM and CDR2 ANQGSEA. V lost 3 bases and J lost 2; bases outside the gene matches: 9. DNA for the CDR3: TGCAGCGTTGATTTGGACCGGGACAGGGGCAACACTGAAGCTTTCTTT. Its translation: CSVDLDRDRGNTEAFF.

This chain links TRBV19 with TRBJ2-5, with D possibly matching TRBD1 (6 bases). In germline, CDR1 is LNHDA, CDR2 SQIVND (reference sequence). Trimming stripped 4 bases from V and 1 base from J, with 13 bases between. The CDR3 spans 15 residues. CDR3 protein: CASSRGDRIQETQYF. CDR3 nucleotides: TGTGCCAGTAGTAGGGGTGACAGGATCCAAGAGACCCAGTACTTC.

This rearrangement joins TRBV2 to TRBJ2-7, with 8 bases that match TRBD1. The CDR3 sequence is 15 residues long. The germline CDR1 and CDR2 sequences are SNHLY and FYNNEI. The junction had 12 bases not matched to a gene; V was cut back by 6 bases and J by 5 bases. CDR3 region: CASRPLDRGRDEQYF. CDR3 nucleotides: TGTGCCAGCAGGCCCCTTGACAGGGGAAGGGACGAGCAGTACTTC.

V and J are TRBV19 and TRBJ1-6; TRBD1 aligns across 8 bases. The CDR3 consists of 15 residues. V lost 7 bases, J lost 9 bases, and 11 bases stayed unmatched. Per the germline V gene, CDR1 is LNHDA and CDR2 is SQIVND (reference sequence). CDR3: CASTTTGEAGSPLHF. For the CDR3, the DNA is TGTGCCAGTACTACGACAGGGGAAGCCGGTTCACCCCTCCACTTT.

The chain is built from TRBV6-1 and TRBJ2-1; tentative D call: TRBD1 (6 bases). V was pared by 3 bases and J by 9 bases, with 12 bases between. Germline CDR1 MNHNS, CDR2 SASEGT. This CDR3 spans 13 amino acids. CDR3 sequence (DNA): TGTGCCAGCAGTGAGACAGGACGGGTTGAGCAGTTCTTC. This gives the protein CASSETGRVEQFF.

The gene calls are TRBV18 and TRBJ1-6; D is unclear. The germline CDR1 and CDR2 sequences are KGHSH and LQKENI. The CDR3 totals 16 residues. Trimming pared 4 bases from V and 5 bases from J, leaving 15 bases between. The CDR3: CASSRSPSRDNSPLHF. The CDR3 DNA reads as TGTGCCAGCTCACGTTCCCCGTCCCGGGATAATTCACCCCTCCACTTT.

The rearrangement joins TRBV19 to TRBJ2-7, with 7 bases identical to TRBD2. V gave up 5 bases and J gave up 3 bases; unmatched junction bases: 10. CDR1 is LNHDA and CDR2 is SQIVND in the germline V gene (reference sequence). The CDR3 is 15 residues long. The CDR3 DNA reads as TGTGCCAGTAGTCAAGCGGGAAGGATGGACTACGAGCAGTACTTC. Residues: CASSQAGRMDYEQYF.

The chain carries TRBV12-3 or TRBV12-4 and TRBJ1-2; TRBD1 might be the D (6 bases). This CDR3 is 13 amino acids long. V lost 4 bases to trimming and J lost 5 bases, with 11 bases between them. In DNA, the CDR3 is TGTGCCAGCAGTTACCAACAGGGTTATGGCTACACCTTC. This gives the protein CASSYQQGYGYTF.

CDR3 sequence (DNA): TGTGCCAGCCATGCAGGGGGCGGTGAAAAACTGTTTTTT. Translation: CASHAGGGEKLFF. The chain combines TRBV6-5 with TRBJ1-4; 8 nucleotides line up with TRBD1. In germline, CDR1 is MNHEY, CDR2 SVGAGI. J lost 7 bases, V lost 8 bases, and 6 bases had no gene match. The CDR3 runs 13 residues.

The chain uses TRBV12-3 or TRBV12-4 and TRBJ2-1; unclear D gene. The CDR3 extends over 11 amino acids. V dropped 5 bases and J dropped 9 bases, with 8 bases sitting between them. CDR3 bases: TGTGCCAGCAGTCCTCTAACTGAGCAGTTCTTC. It encodes CASSPLTEQFF.

In its sample, this clone was seen a few times. The chain links TRBV12-3 or TRBV12-4 to TRBJ2-5, with D possibly being TRBD1 (5 bases). The germline V and J ends were trimmed by 3 bases and 7 bases, with 12 bases remaining between them. The CDR3 length is 13 residues. CDR3: CASSLPTGRTQYF. The CDR3 bases are TGTGCCAGCAGTTTGCCCACAGGAAGGACCCAGTACTTC.

This chain connects TRBV5-4 to TRBJ2-1, with 10 bases identical to TRBD1. V lost 4 bases and J lost 6; bases outside the gene matches: 13. Per germline, CDR1 SGHNT and CDR2 YYREEE (reference sequence). The CDR3 is made up of 17 amino acids. CDR3 DNA: TGTGCCAGCAGCCCAGGACAGGGGGTCCTGAATAGCAATGAGCAGTTCTTC. Translating it yields CASSPGQGVLNSNEQFF.

J is TRBJ1-4 and V is TRBV13; TRBD1 agrees at 11 bases. Germline CDR1 and CDR2: PRHDT and FYEKMQ (reference sequence). The V segment lost 4 bases and the J segment 8 bases; nucleotides outside the gene matches: 3. The CDR3 contains 14 residues. CDR3 in DNA: TGTGCCAGCAGCTCCGGACAGGGGGCAGAAAAACTGTTTTTT. It translates to CASSSGQGAEKLFF.

This CDR3 is CASSFVATDSYEQYF. DNA for the CDR3: TGTGCCAGCAGTTTCGTGGCAACCGACTCCTACGAGCAGTACTTC. The rearrangement links TRBV27 to TRBJ2-7; no clear D. The CDR3 extends over 15 amino acids. Germline V gives CDR1 MNHEY, CDR2 SMNVEV (reference sequence). V was cut by 3 bases and J by 0 bases, with 12 bases left in between.

The V and J genes are TRBV5-6 and TRBJ1-3; D gene uncertain. In germline, CDR1 is SGHDT, CDR2 YYEEEE. The CDR3 contains 18 residues. V was trimmed by 2 bases and J by 3 bases, leaving 21 bases between them. In nucleotides, the CDR3 is TGTGCCAGCAGCTTAACGCGGGCGGTTGGGCTAGATGGAAACACCATATATTTT. It codes for CASSLTRAVGLDGNTIYF.

This sequence joins TRBV5-1 and TRBJ1-2; TRBD1 aligns across 9 bases. CDR3 length equals 15 residues. V lost 2 bases, J lost 2 bases, and 4 bases stayed unmatched. Per germline, CDR1 SGHRS and CDR2 YFSETQ. For the CDR3, the DNA is TGCGCCAGCAGCTTATCAGGACAGGGGAACTATGGCTACACCTTC. Translated: CASSLSGQGNYGYTF.

This chain uses TRBV4-2 with TRBJ2-7; D is possibly TRBD2 (5 bases). The germline V and J ends were trimmed by 4 bases and 2 bases, with 15 bases remaining between them. The CDR3 runs 15 residues. Germline CDR1 reads LGHNA; CDR2 reads YNFKEQ. CDR3 in amino acids: CASSLSTAAAYEQYF. CDR3 coding DNA: TGTGCCAGCAGCCTCTCGACGGCAGCGGCCTACGAGCAGTACTTC.

The CDR3 sequence is CASSLEQGWQYF. CDR3 nucleotides: TGTGCCAGCAGCTTAGAACAGGGGTGGCAGTACTTC. J is TRBJ2-7 and V is TRBV7-8; 7 nucleotides line up with TRBD1. The CDR3 runs to 12 residues. Germline values: CDR1 SGHVS, CDR2 FQNEAQ. The V segment lost 1 base and the J segment 9 bases; nucleotides outside the gene matches: 3.

This chain uses TRBV10-3 with TRBJ1-2; D call uncertain. The germline gives CDR1 ENHRY, CDR2 SYGVKD. V was pared by 0 bases and J by 7 bases, with 9 bases between. The CDR3 sequence is 13 residues long. The CDR3 sequence is CAISESTGAGYTF. The CDR3 nucleotides are TGTGCCATCAGTGAGTCGACTGGAGCTGGCTACACCTTC.

The V call is TRBV6-1, the J call TRBJ1-2, with no clear D. This CDR3 spans 13 amino acids. Between the trimmed V and J ends, which lost 3 bases and 3 bases, there was a span of 8 bases. From germline, CDR1 is MNHNS and CDR2 SASEGT. In DNA form, the CDR3 reads TGTGCCAGCAGTGAGATGCAGTACTATGGCTACACCTTC. Its protein product is CASSEMQYYGYTF.